This T cell receptor beta chain is drawn from a study of T-cell reconstitution after alpha-beta-depleted transplantation in children. J lost 6 bases, V lost 4 bases, and 1 base had no gene match. Germline V gene data show CDR1 as MNHNY and CDR2 as SVGAGI (reference sequence). This CDR3 is built from 13 residues. During its preparation, the TCRbeta library received unique molecular identifiers. TCRdb reprocessed the PCR reads with MiXCR, giving one entry per CDR3 protein. This sample yields about 980,000 distinct CDR3 sequences, of which about 26% are seen a single time; about 28% belongs to the top ten. Overall study results and limits: Surviving recipient T cells and thymic progenitors accounted for the high day-60 TCRbeta diversity observed in some patients. Several hundred expanded graft clones reportedly were the source of alpha-beta T cells about two months after transplant. From newly produced T cells came most of the T-cell counts and diversity one year after transplant.

This clonotype was observed a handful of times. What it binds is unknown. V is TRBV6-6 and J is TRBJ1-5; 9 bases map to TRBD1. The clonotype originates from a boy in the first two years of life who had a stem cell transplant for SCID, so the T cells may come from the graft donor. The sample was PBMCs, mostly from graft donor cells, taken 360 days after TCRalphabeta/CD19-depleted stem cell transplant. CDR3 sequence (DNA): TGTGCCAGCAGTTCGACAGGGGGTCAGCCCCAGCATTTT. It yields the protein CASSSTGGQPQHF.